This note documents a single T cell receptor (beta chain) sequence. The data were taken from a study of control samples from healthy donors and cancer patients. Data came from immunoSEQ multiplex PCR; TCRdb stores just in-frame clones and leaves some out. This sample has about 140,000 clones; around 94% occur once, and the top ten carry around 13%. The V gene's germline CDR1 is MNHNY and CDR2 SVGAGI (reference sequence). Trimming took 1 base from V and 5 from J; bases not matched to a gene: 5. The CDR3 length is 16 residues. The chain recombines TRBV6-6 with TRBJ2-1, with 10 nucleotides matching TRBD1. Specimen: blood. This receptor was identified in a man in his forties in good health. DNA for the CDR3: TGTGCCAGCAGTTACTGGGACAGGGGAGCGGACAATGAGCAGTTCTTC. Translation: CASSYWDRGADNEQFF.